Listed here are 19 T cell receptor beta chains from one sample, sequenced in a study of T cells after somatic rescue of genetic block. Assay used: immunoSEQ multiplex PCR; TCRdb lists only in-frame clones, some missing. The sample records around 100,000 clones, around 90% being singletons. Sequencing was performed on peripheral blood mononuclear cells (PBMCs). These TCRs come from a woman aged 18-30 years.

This clone has only one observation. The chain uses TRBV9 and TRBJ2-5; D remains unclear. The CDR3 sequence is 12 residues long. V lost 4 bases and J lost 4, with 8 bases in between. Germline values: CDR1 SGDLS, CDR2 YYNGEE. The CDR3 region is CASSTPTETQYF. In nucleotides, the CDR3 is TGTGCCAGCAGCACCCCCACAGAGACCCAGTACTTC.

V is TRBV5-1 and J is TRBJ1-1, with TRBD1 matching 7 bases. The germline CDR1 and CDR2 sequences are SGHRS and YFSETQ. The CDR3 is 13 amino acids. V was clipped by 0 bases and J by 11 bases; unmatched bases: 7. The CDR3 region has the DNA TGCGCCAGCAGCTTGGGACAGGGCTCGATGGCTTTCTTT. This translates into CASSLGQGSMAFF.

The chain carries TRBV6-1 and TRBJ1-3; D not certain. The germline gives CDR1 MNHNS, CDR2 SASEGT. V lost 7 bases to trimming and J lost 4 bases, with 8 bases between them. This CDR3 is 12 amino acids long. CDR3 residues: CASIALGNTIYF. The CDR3 nucleotides read TGTGCCAGCATAGCTCTCGGAAACACCATATATTTT.

The J gene is TRBJ2-3, the V gene TRBV7-2; 9 bases map to TRBD2. Germline CDR1 and CDR2: SGHTA and FQGNSA. Trimming removed 3 bases from V and 5 bases from J; junction bases left unmatched: 3. The CDR3 loop spans 14 amino acids. CDR3 DNA sequence: TGTGCCAGCAGCTTCCTGACTAGCGGAGATACGCAGTATTTT. It codes for CASSFLTSGDTQYF. The full variable domain, with the rest looked up from reference TRBV7-2 and TRBJ2-3, is GAGVSQSPSNKVTEKGKDVELRCDPISGHTALYWYRQSLGQGLEFLIYFQGNSAPDKSGLPSDRFSAERTGGSVSTLTIQRTQQEDSAVYLCASSFLTSGDTQYFGPGTRLTVL.

The V call is TRBV11-2, the J call TRBJ1-4; the match to TRBD1 covers 7 bases. Per the germline V gene, CDR1 is SGHAT and CDR2 is FQNNGV. V was clipped by 3 bases and J by 6 bases; unmatched bases: 7. The CDR3 is 15 amino acids. CDR3 DNA sequence: TGTGCCAGCAGCTTCCGGACAGGACTCTATGAAAAACTGTTTTTT. This gives the protein CASSFRTGLYEKLFF.

The rearrangement links TRBV6-5 to TRBJ2-3, with D perhaps assigned TRBD1 or TRBD2 (5 bases each). The CDR3 loop spans 15 amino acids. With 5 bases removed from V and 0 bases from J, the gap between germline ends came to 12 bases. The germline V gene has CDR1 MNHEY and CDR2 SVGAGI. In DNA form, the CDR3 reads TGTGCCAGCAGTACTGGGACGGTGAGCACAGATACGCAGTATTTT. It codes for CASSTGTVSTDTQYF.

The chain links TRBV7-2 to TRBJ2-7, with no clear D. V was clipped by 5 bases and J by 7 bases, with 9 bases between them. The V gene's germline CDR1 is SGHTA and CDR2 FQGNSA. This CDR3 has 11 residues. The CDR3 here is CASSGLWEQYF. CDR3 nucleotide sequence: TGTGCCAGCAGCGGTCTCTGGGAGCAGTACTTC.

This chain joins TRBV7-2 and TRBJ1-4; D might be TRBD1 (5 bases). CDR3 size: 14 residues. The V end lost 1 base, the J end lost 8 bases, and 11 bases lay between the germline ends. Germline CDR1 is SGHTA and CDR2 is FQGNSA. CDR3 loop: CASSLGGRLEKLFF. The CDR3, as DNA: TGTGCCAGCAGCTTAGGGGGACGTCTAGAAAAACTGTTTTTT.

The V call is TRBV11-2, the J call TRBJ2-5; perhaps D is TRBD1 or TRBD2 (6 bases each). The CDR3 totals 15 residues. From germline, CDR1 is SGHAT and CDR2 FQNNGV. Trimming pared 1 base from V and 5 bases from J, leaving 14 bases between. As DNA, the CDR3 is TGTGCCAGCAGCTTAGTGGGGGGCCCTAGGGAGACCCAGTACTTC. The encoded protein is CASSLVGGPRETQYF.

The chain recombines TRBV19 with TRBJ2-2, with 7 bases identical to TRBD1. Looked up from germline, CDR1 is LNHDA and CDR2 is SQIVND (reference sequence). This CDR3 contains 14 residues. Trimming at V came to 10 bases and at J to 0 bases, leaving 5 bases not matched to a gene. CDR3 in amino acids: CATWGTANTGELFF. CDR3 nucleotide sequence: TGTGCCACATGGGGGACAGCGAACACCGGGGAGCTGTTTTTT.

V gene TRBV6-6 combines with J gene TRBJ1-1; D is undetermined. The CDR3 length is 11 residues. The germline CDR1 and CDR2 sequences are MNHNY and SVGAGI (reference sequence). V was shortened by 2 bases and J by 8 bases, with 6 bases between the two germline ends. This CDR3 reads CASSYAGEAFF. In DNA, the CDR3 is TGTGCCAGCAGTTACGCGGGCGAAGCTTTCTTT.

This rearrangement joins TRBV5-6 to TRBJ1-2; TRBD1 matches 7 bases. V shed 2 bases and J 8 bases; nucleotides not matched to a gene: 9. Per the germline V gene, CDR1 is SGHDT and CDR2 is YYEEEE. CDR3 length: 14 amino acids. In DNA, the CDR3 is TGTGCCAGCAGCTTCGCGGGGACAGCTTGGGGCTACACCTTC. Protein product: CASSFAGTAWGYTF.

Only one count was recorded for this clone. The gene calls are TRBV10-3 and TRBJ1-3, with 7 bases that match TRBD1. Germline CDR1 and CDR2: ENHRY and SYGVKD. With V trimmed by 6 bases and J by 4 bases, 9 bases remained unmatched. The CDR3 consists of 15 residues. The CDR3 reads CAISPDREYGNTIYF. CDR3 in DNA: TGTGCCATCAGCCCCGACAGGGAGTACGGAAACACCATATATTTT.

This clone appeared a single time. This chain uses TRBV28 with TRBJ1-6, with TRBD1 as a possible D gene (5 bases). Germline lookup yields CDR1 MDHEN and CDR2 SYDVKM. Trimming shortened V by 6 bases and J by 0 bases, and 15 bases separated the two germline ends. The CDR3 contains 17 residues. CDR3 protein: CASRRGTASSYNSPLHF. The DNA for the CDR3 is TGTGCCAGCAGAAGAGGGACGGCTAGCTCCTATAATTCACCCCTCCACTTT. Full variable domain (remainder filled in from reference TRBV28 and TRBJ1-6): DVKVTQSSRYLVKRTGEKVFLECVQDMDHENMFWYRQDPGLGLRLIYFSYDVKMKEKGDIPEGYSVSREKKERFSLILESASTNQTSMYLCASRRGTASSYNSPLHFGNGTRLTVT.

Only a few counts were recorded for this clone. The chain carries TRBV5-1 and TRBJ2-3; a weak D match, TRBD2 (6 bases). V lost 4 bases and J lost 1, with 13 bases in between. Germline CDR1 is SGHRS and CDR2 is YFSETQ. The CDR3 consists of 15 residues. The CDR3: CASSLGGGRTDTQYF. The DNA of the CDR3 is TGCGCCAGCAGCCTTGGGGGAGGACGCACAGATACGCAGTATTTT.

V is TRBV6-6 and J is TRBJ2-1, with D possibly TRBD1 on 6 matching bases. This CDR3 has 14 amino acids. Looked up from germline, CDR1 is MNHNY and CDR2 is SVGAGI (reference sequence). The V and J ends lost 5 bases and 4 bases respectively, with 12 bases between them. The CDR3 nucleotides are TGTGCCAGCAGTCGTGGACAGCCTTACAATGAGCAGTTCTTC. Protein: CASSRGQPYNEQFF.

The V call is TRBV7-3, the J call TRBJ1-1; 7 nucleotides align to TRBD1. CDR3 length: 13 residues. Germline trimming cut 4 bases from V and 5 bases from J; bases unmatched to any gene: 4. Germline CDR1 SGHTA, CDR2 FQGTGA. The CDR3 sequence: CASSSQGGTEAFF. Here the CDR3 DNA reads TGTGCCAGCAGCTCCCAGGGGGGGACTGAAGCTTTCTTT.

V usage is TRBV9 and J usage is TRBJ2-6; D is perhaps TRBD1 (6 bases). The V end was cut by 3 bases, the J end by 1 base, with 26 bases between. Germline assignment: CDR1 SGDLS and CDR2 YYNGEE. The CDR3 runs to 21 residues. CDR3 nucleotide sequence: TGTGCCAGCAGCGCCACCTACAGGGCGGCGCAGCCGTCTTCTGGGGCCAACGTCCTGACTTTC. This translates into CASSATYRAAQPSSGANVLTF.

The V and J genes are TRBV5-1 and TRBJ2-7; the match to TRBD1 covers 9 bases. The length of the CDR3 is 13 residues. CDR1 SGHRS and CDR2 YFSETQ come from the germline V gene. With V trimmed by 3 bases and J by 9 bases, 7 bases remained unmatched. CDR3 nucleotides: TGCGCCAGCAGCTCTCAACCGGGACAGGGGCAGTACTTC. Translating it yields CASSSQPGQGQYF.